Listed below are T cell receptor beta chains from one sample, sequenced in a study of blood T cell repertoires in COVID-19. Generated by immunoSEQ multiplex PCR, the TCRdb table keeps only in-frame clones and is missing some. The data show around 250,000 clones, with about nine tenths seen just once and 6.2% held by the top ten. Input material: peripheral blood. The source is a man aged 60-69 years with acute or convalescent COVID-19. Both conserved end residues are part of each CDR3. The D gene is left open where the match is weak. Clone sizes are given selectively: once, few, many, or a class where the clone is expanded.

V gene: TRBV19
D gene: TRBD1
clone size: -
J gene: TRBJ2-4
CDR3 protein: CASSPRQGVNIQYF
CDR3 DNA: TGTGCCAGTAGTCCAAGACAGGGAGTAAACATTCAGTACTTC

V gene: TRBV7-9
D gene: -
clone size: -
J gene: TRBJ2-5
CDR3 protein: CASSFIGTEGTQYF
CDR3 DNA: TGTGCCAGCAGCTTCATAGGGACGGAGGGGACCCAGTACTTC

V gene: TRBV20-1
D gene: -
clone size: few
J gene: TRBJ2-6
CDR3 protein: CSASLRGQSDFSGANVLTF
CDR3 DNA: TGCAGTGCTAGTTTGCGAGGACAGAGCGATTTCTCTGGGGCCAACGTCCTGACTTTC

V gene: TRBV19
D gene: TRBD1
clone size: -
J gene: TRBJ1-6
CDR3 protein: CASSKDRVNSPLHF
CDR3 DNA: TGTGCCAGTAGTAAAGACAGGGTTAATTCACCCCTCCACTTT

V gene: TRBV25-1
D gene: -
clone size: -
J gene: TRBJ2-3
CDR3 protein: CASSHVGRGTDTQYF
CDR3 DNA: TGTGCCAGCAGTCACGTCGGGAGAGGCACAGATACGCAGTATTTT

V gene: TRBV4-3
D gene: -
clone size: -
J gene: TRBJ2-7
CDR3 protein: CASSQGRTRVHEQYF
CDR3 DNA: TGCGCCAGCAGCCAAGGTCGGACACGGGTCCACGAGCAGTACTTC

V gene: TRBV7-2
D gene: -
clone size: -
J gene: TRBJ2-2
CDR3 protein: CASSLVRGGGELFF
CDR3 DNA: TGTGCCAGCAGCTTAGTCAGGGGTGGCGGGGAGCTGTTTTTT

V gene: TRBV28
D gene: TRBD2
clone size: -
J gene: TRBJ2-7
CDR3 protein: CASTAPQGSRLAGGPGQYF
CDR3 DNA: TGTGCCAGCACCGCCCCGCAAGGGTCGCGACTAGCGGGAGGGCCGGGGCAGTACTTC

V gene: TRBV12-3/TRBV12-4
D gene: -
clone size: -
J gene: TRBJ1-6
CDR3 protein: CASSVSGSPLHF
CDR3 DNA: TGTGCCAGCAGCGTGAGCGGTTCACCCCTCCACTTT

V gene: TRBV28
D gene: TRBD2
clone size: -
J gene: TRBJ2-5
CDR3 protein: CASSPRTSGRETQYF
CDR3 DNA: TGTGCCAGCAGTCCCCGGACTAGCGGGAGAGAGACCCAGTACTTC

V gene: TRBV11-3
D gene: TRBD1
clone size: -
J gene: TRBJ1-1
CDR3 protein: CASSLGRQGKAFF
CDR3 DNA: TGTGCCAGCAGCTTAGGTCGACAGGGAAAAGCTTTCTTT

V gene: TRBV7-2
D gene: -
clone size: -
J gene: TRBJ1-3
CDR3 protein: CASSLVGEGNTIYF
CDR3 DNA: TGTGCCAGCAGCTTAGTAGGGGAAGGAAACACCATATATTTT

V gene: TRBV9
D gene: -
clone size: -
J gene: TRBJ1-1
CDR3 protein: CASSVDRNTEAFF
CDR3 DNA: TGTGCCAGCAGCGTAGATAGGAACACTGAAGCTTTCTTT

V gene: TRBV6-2/TRBV6-3
D gene: TRBD1
clone size: -
J gene: TRBJ1-2
CDR3 protein: CASSSQGALWDGYTF
CDR3 DNA: TGTGCCAGCAGTTCACAGGGGGCCCTCTGGGATGGCTACACCTTC

V gene: TRBV23-1
D gene: TRBD2
clone size: -
J gene: TRBJ2-7
CDR3 protein: CASSQGPGAIAGVTYEQYF
CDR3 DNA: TGCGCCAGCAGTCAAGGGCCGGGGGCCATAGCGGGAGTAACCTACGAGCAGTACTTC

V gene: TRBV29-1
D gene: TRBD1
clone size: few
J gene: TRBJ1-5
CDR3 protein: CSAGDSRNQPQHF
CDR3 DNA: TGCAGCGCCGGGGACAGTCGGAATCAGCCCCAGCATTTT

V gene: TRBV27
D gene: TRBD2
clone size: -
J gene: TRBJ2-1
CDR3 protein: CASSPALGLAGYNEQFF
CDR3 DNA: TGTGCCAGCAGTCCTGCCCTGGGACTAGCGGGGTACAATGAGCAGTTCTTC

V gene: TRBV7-9
D gene: TRBD1
clone size: -
J gene: TRBJ2-1
CDR3 protein: CASSSLRGQGIDEQFF
CDR3 DNA: TGTGCCAGCAGCTCTCTTCGGGGACAGGGAATCGATGAGCAGTTCTTC

V gene: TRBV7-6
D gene: -
clone size: -
J gene: TRBJ1-6
CDR3 protein: CASSQQGGGNSPLHF
CDR3 DNA: TGTGCCAGCAGCCAACAGGGCGGTGGCAATTCACCCCTCCACTTT

V gene: TRBV6-2/TRBV6-3
D gene: TRBD1
clone size: -
J gene: TRBJ1-6
CDR3 protein: CASSLEGADNSPLHF
CDR3 DNA: TGTGCCAGCAGTTTGGAGGGGGCGGATAATTCACCCCTCCACTTT

V gene: TRBV6-5
D gene: TRBD2
clone size: -
J gene: TRBJ2-7
CDR3 protein: CASSYSIGGEQYF
CDR3 DNA: TGTGCCAGCAGTTACTCAATCGGGGGGGAGCAGTACTTC

V gene: TRBV3-1/TRBV3-2
D gene: -
clone size: -
J gene: TRBJ1-2
CDR3 protein: CASSPTTYGYTF
CDR3 DNA: TGTGCCAGCAGCCCCACAACGTATGGCTACACCTTC

V gene: TRBV15
D gene: TRBD1
clone size: -
J gene: TRBJ1-5
CDR3 protein: CATSRPGQGERPQHF
CDR3 DNA: TGTGCCACCAGCAGACCGGGACAGGGGGAACGGCCCCAGCATTTT